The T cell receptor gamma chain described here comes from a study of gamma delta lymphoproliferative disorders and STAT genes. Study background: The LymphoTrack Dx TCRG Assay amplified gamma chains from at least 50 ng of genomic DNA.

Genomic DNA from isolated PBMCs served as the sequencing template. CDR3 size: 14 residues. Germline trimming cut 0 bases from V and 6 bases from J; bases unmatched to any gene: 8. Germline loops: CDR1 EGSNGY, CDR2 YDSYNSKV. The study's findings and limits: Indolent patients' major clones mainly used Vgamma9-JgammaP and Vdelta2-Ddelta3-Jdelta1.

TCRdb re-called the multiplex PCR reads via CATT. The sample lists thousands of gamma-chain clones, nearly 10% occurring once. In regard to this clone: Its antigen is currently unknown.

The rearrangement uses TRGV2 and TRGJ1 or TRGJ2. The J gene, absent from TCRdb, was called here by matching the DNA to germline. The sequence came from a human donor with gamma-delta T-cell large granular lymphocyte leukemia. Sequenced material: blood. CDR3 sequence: CATWDGQVFYKKLF. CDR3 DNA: TGTGCCACCTGGGACGGGCAAGTTTTTTATAAGAAACTCTTT.